This is a list of T cell receptor beta chains from one sample in a study of human thymus T cells. Clones were sequenced by immunoSEQ multiplex PCR, and TCRdb holds only the in-frame ones, with some missing. The sample holds tens of thousands of clones, 85% to 95% seen once. Input material: thymus tissue. The receptors here all came from a girl under three years old with a congenital heart defect but otherwise immunologically healthy. The CDR3 runs from the conserved cysteine through the conserved F or W. A D gene is named only where the DNA matches it firmly. Not every row has a clone size; where given, it reads once, few, many or a size class.

clone size: few
CDR3 length: 14
V gene: TRBV19
D gene: .
J gene: TRBJ2-7
CDR3 DNA: TGTGCCAGTAGTATAGTGTACAGACCCTACGAGCAGTACTTC
CDR3 protein: CASSIVYRPYEQYF

clone size: .
CDR3 length: 13
V gene: TRBV6-5
D gene: TRBD2
J gene: TRBJ2-3
CDR3 DNA: TGTGCCACCTCGGGACTAGCGGGTGATACGCAGTATTTT
CDR3 protein: CATSGLAGDTQYF

clone size: once
CDR3 length: 15
V gene: TRBV10-1
D gene: .
J gene: TRBJ1-1
CDR3 DNA: TGCGCCAGCAGTGAGTCGGGGTCCCTGAACACTGAAGCTTTCTTT
CDR3 protein: CASSESGSLNTEAFF

clone size: .
CDR3 length: 20
V gene: TRBV23-1
D gene: TRBD1
J gene: TRBJ2-3
CDR3 DNA: TGCGCCAGCAGTCATAGTATCTGCAGGGGGTCATCATTTCGGACAGATACGCAGTATTTT
CDR3 protein: CASSHSICRGSSFRTDTQYF

clone size: .
CDR3 length: 14
V gene: TRBV15
D gene: .
J gene: TRBJ2-7
CDR3 DNA: TGTGCCACCAGTGGGACAGTCGGGAGGTGGGAGCAGTACTTC
CDR3 protein: CATSGTVGRWEQYF

clone size: .
CDR3 length: 17
V gene: TRBV14
D gene: TRBD2
J gene: TRBJ2-7
CDR3 DNA: TGTGCCAGCAGCCAAGAAAATTCGGCTAGCGGGGAGTACGAGCAGTACTTC
CDR3 protein: CASSQENSASGEYEQYF

clone size: .
CDR3 length: 11
V gene: TRBV5-4
D gene: .
J gene: TRBJ2-1
CDR3 DNA: TGTGCCAGCAGCTTGCTAGGGGAGCAGTTCTTC
CDR3 protein: CASSLLGEQFF

clone size: .
CDR3 length: 14
V gene: TRBV14
D gene: .
J gene: TRBJ2-7
CDR3 DNA: TGTGCCAGCAGCCAAGAGTCCTATTCCTACGAGCAGTACTTC
CDR3 protein: CASSQESYSYEQYF

clone size: .
CDR3 length: 14
V gene: TRBV11-2
D gene: TRBD1
J gene: TRBJ2-5
CDR3 DNA: TGTGCCAGCAGTCCCGACAGGGCCCGAGAGACCCAGTACTTC
CDR3 protein: CASSPDRARETQYF

clone size: .
CDR3 length: 16
V gene: TRBV9
D gene: TRBD2
J gene: TRBJ2-3
CDR3 DNA: TGTGCCAGCAGCCCTAGCGACGGGAGGGGCACAGATACGCAGTATTTT
CDR3 protein: CASSPSDGRGTDTQYF

clone size: once
CDR3 length: 17
V gene: TRBV11-3
D gene: TRBD2
J gene: TRBJ2-1
CDR3 DNA: TGTGCCAGCAGCTTAGATGAGGTAGCGGGAGTGCTCAATGAGCAGTTCTTC
CDR3 protein: CASSLDEVAGVLNEQFF

clone size: .
CDR3 length: 15
V gene: TRBV30
D gene: .
J gene: TRBJ2-1
CDR3 DNA: TGTGCCTGGAGGGTAACAGGGTTCCTGGGCAATGAGCAGTTCTTC
CDR3 protein: CAWRVTGFLGNEQFF

clone size: .
CDR3 length: 17
V gene: TRBV25-1
D gene: .
J gene: TRBJ2-2
CDR3 DNA: TGTGCCAGCAGTGGACAGGTTAACGGCGATCACACCGGGGAGCTGTTTTTT
CDR3 protein: CASSGQVNGDHTGELFF

clone size: few
CDR3 length: 12
V gene: TRBV5-8
D gene: .
J gene: TRBJ2-7
CDR3 DNA: TGTGCCAGCAGCTCTCCACCCCACGAGCAGTACTTC
CDR3 protein: CASSSPPHEQYF

clone size: few
CDR3 length: 13
V gene: TRBV30
D gene: TRBD1
J gene: TRBJ1-1
CDR3 DNA: TGTGCCTGGGGGACAGGGGAGAACACTGAAGCTTTCTTT
CDR3 protein: CAWGTGENTEAFF